This TCR beta chain was recovered during a study of blood T cell repertoires in COVID-19. Study-wide context: Italy, Spain and the United States were the sources of the convalescent and acute COVID-19 samples. In each case, the material was cDNA or gDNA derived from T cells, B-cell-depleted T cells, or PBMCs.

The length of the CDR3 is 15 residues. Trimming at V came to 4 bases and at J to 2 bases, leaving 6 bases not matched to a gene. Germline V gives CDR1 MNHEY, CDR2 SMNVEV (reference sequence). Original processing methods: Amplification with reference gene primers provided the estimates of nucleated cell counts. Sequencing used immunoSEQ multiplex PCR; TCRdb keeps in-frame clones, though not all of them. V, J and clone size reflect that table, while D and trimming were determined from the DNA. This sample has 200,000 to 250,000 clones, with approximately 86% found just once. The specimen was peripheral blood. The gene calls are TRBV27 and TRBJ2-3, with TRBD1 identical over 7 bases. The receptor was derived from a woman aged 70-85 years with active or convalescent COVID-19. CDR3 amino acids: CASSSGTVYTDTQYF. In nucleotides, the CDR3 is TGTGCCAGCAGTTCCGGGACAGTTTACACAGATACGCAGTATTTT.